These 4 T cell receptor beta chains originate from one sample sequenced in a study of control samples from healthy donors and cancer patients. Using immunoSEQ multiplex PCR, the repertoire was profiled, and TCRdb retains in-frame clones only, with some absent. This sample yields 150,000 to 200,000 clones, of which 70% to 90% are seen a single time; approximately 4.9% belongs to the top ten. The sample consisted of blood. The receptors were sampled from a woman in her 30s in good health.

The chain links TRBV7-8 to TRBJ1-3, with 9 bases identical to TRBD1. The CDR3 runs to 15 residues. V dropped 8 bases and J dropped 4; count of bases not matched to a gene: 9. Looked up from germline, CDR1 is SGHVS and CDR2 is FQNEAQ. CDR3 nucleotides: TGTGCCAGCGCGAAGGGGACAGGGAAAGGAAACACCATATATTTT. As protein: CASAKGTGKGNTIYF. Complete variable domain (other parts from reference TRBV7-8 and TRBJ1-3): GAGVSQSPRYKVAKRGQDVALRCDPISGHVSLFWYQQALGQGPEFLTYFQNEAQLDKSGLPSDRFFAERPEGSVSTLKIQRTQQEDSAVYLCASAKGTGKGNTIYFGEGSWLTVV.

This clone was picked up a small number of times. The chain links TRBV10-3 to TRBJ1-5; TRBD1 matches 7 bases. The CDR3 consists of 15 residues. With V trimmed by 6 bases and J by 0 bases, 5 bases remained unmatched. Germline values: CDR1 ENHRY, CDR2 SYGVKD. This chain's CDR3 is CAISADRVSNQPQHF. The CDR3 DNA reads as TGTGCCATCAGCGCCGACAGGGTTAGCAATCAGCCCCAGCATTTT.

The chain links TRBV24-1 to TRBJ2-2, with D unresolved. The V gene's germline CDR1 is KGHDR and CDR2 SFDVKD. V lost 4 bases to trimming and J lost 3 bases, with 14 bases between them. This CDR3 is built from 16 residues. CDR3 sequence: CATSETTAADTGELFF. In DNA, the CDR3 is TGTGCCACCAGTGAGACAACGGCTGCCGACACCGGGGAGCTGTTTTTT.

The chain is built from TRBV12-3 or TRBV12-4 and TRBJ2-1; D may be TRBD2 (6 bases). The CDR3 is 12 amino acids. Between the trimmed V and J ends, which lost 5 bases and 11 bases, there was a span of 13 bases. CDR3 loop: CASSPGGLQQFF. Written as DNA, the CDR3 is TGTGCCAGCAGTCCTGGGGGGTTACAGCAGTTCTTC.